One sample yielded the 28 T cell receptor beta chains listed below, sequenced in a study of T cell repertoires in cytomegalovirus infection (dated by TCRdb to the late 2010s). These reads were obtained on an Illumina HiSeq 1500. The public reads were quality trimmed at Q25 with fastp and then assembled into clones with MiXCR by TCRdb, keeping productive beta chains. Every entry covers one CDR3 protein and lists the most common genes and DNA from its rows. Recorded for this sample are about 320,000 distinct CDR3 sequences; 9.5% of them occurred a single time. The top ten constitute approximately 4.7% of the sample. Material for sequencing was PBMCs. The receptors were sampled from a human donor in good health (CMV status not recorded). Some clones in this sample may be carry-over from other donors' samples.

V usage is TRBV2 and J usage is TRBJ2-1; 7 bases fit TRBD1. The CDR3 consists of 13 residues. Germline loops: CDR1 SNHLY, CDR2 FYNNEI. The ends lost 7 bases at V and 7 bases at J; junction bases unmatched: 7. As DNA, the CDR3 is TGTGCCAGCACCCCGACAGGGTTTAATGAGCAGTTCTTC. It is translated as CASTPTGFNEQFF.

This clonotype occurred a few times. The rearrangement joins TRBV3-1 to TRBJ2-5; no clear D. V was trimmed by 0 bases and J by 7 bases, leaving 6 bases between them. CDR1 LGHDT and CDR2 YNNKEL come from the germline V gene (reference sequence). The CDR3 runs to 12 residues. The CDR3 loop reads CASSQDDGTQYF. The CDR3 DNA reads TGTGCCAGCAGCCAAGATGACGGGACCCAGTACTTC.

V and J are TRBV2 and TRBJ2-3; 7 positions match TRBD2. This CDR3 region has 14 residues. Germline V gene data show CDR1 as SNHLY and CDR2 as FYNNEI. The V gene end was trimmed by 5 bases and the J gene end by 1 base; junction bases not matched to a gene: 3. The CDR3: CASSRLAGTDTQYF. DNA for the CDR3: TGTGCCAGCAGTCGGCTAGCGGGCACAGATACGCAGTATTTT.

This chain connects TRBV28 to TRBJ1-2, with D hard to call. Trimming cost V 6 bases and J 4 bases, with 12 bases left between them. The CDR3 totals 13 residues. Germline-derived CDR1 and CDR2 are MDHEN and SYDVKM. The CDR3 reads CASSGMVFYGYTF. The CDR3 DNA sequence: TGTGCCAGCAGCGGGATGGTTTTCTATGGCTACACCTTC.

This clonotype was counted at least ten times. The chain combines TRBV6-2 or TRBV6-3 with TRBJ2-6; D is unresolved. Trimming cost V 6 bases and J 4 bases, with 16 bases left between them. The germline gives CDR1 MNHEY, CDR2 SVGEGT. This CDR3 is 16 amino acids long. As DNA, the CDR3 is TGTGCCAGCAGCCTACTCGTCCCCTCCGGGGCCAACGTCCTGACTTTC. Translated, it gives CASSLLVPSGANVLTF.

The chain employs TRBV25-1 and TRBJ2-5; D uncertain. Germline V lookup: CDR1 MGHDK, CDR2 SYGVNS. The V and J ends lost 4 bases and 7 bases respectively, with 4 bases between them. The CDR3 totals 10 residues. The CDR3 loop is CASSARTQYF. CDR3 DNA: TGTGCCAGCAGTGCGCGGACCCAGTACTTC. Looking up the rest from reference TRBV25-1 and TRBJ2-5 gives the full variable domain: EADIYQTPRYLVIGTGKKITLECSQTMGHDKMYWYQQDPGMELHLIHYSYGVNSTEKGDLSSESTVSRIRTEHFPLTLESARPSHTSQYLCASSARTQYFGPGTRLLVL.

This chain connects TRBV7-2 to TRBJ1-3; tentative D call: TRBD1 (6 bases). Trimming left V 4 bases short and J 0 bases short, with 16 bases between. The CDR3 runs 17 residues. Germline-derived CDR1 and CDR2 are SGHTA and FQGNSA. The CDR3 region has the DNA TGTGCCAGCAGCTCTTCCGGGACACCCCGCTCTGGAAACACCATATATTTT. It specifies CASSSSGTPRSGNTIYF.

The rearrangement joins TRBV20-1 to TRBJ2-7; D tentatively fits TRBD1 or TRBD2 (5 bases each). This CDR3 is built from 15 residues. V was shortened by 0 bases and J by 4 bases, with 16 bases between the two germline ends. CDR1 and CDR2 from the germline V gene are DFQATT and SNEGSKA (reference sequence). In DNA, the CDR3 is TGCAGTGCTAGAGATGGAGGCAGGGCAATATACGAGCAGTACTTC. Translated: CSARDGGRAIYEQYF.

This clonotype was counted ten times or more. This chain links TRBV7-8 with TRBJ1-3, with TRBD1 as a possible D gene (5 bases). Per the germline V gene, CDR1 is SGHVS and CDR2 is FQNEAQ. The length of the CDR3 is 18 residues. Trimming cost V 6 bases and J 0 bases, with 21 bases left between them. The CDR3: CASRGYWGTGPSGNTIYF. The CDR3 nucleotides read TGTGCCAGCAGGGGGTACTGGGGCACGGGACCCTCTGGAAACACCATATATTTT.

This clonotype was observed many times. The CDR3 sequence: CASSLGLAIYNEQFF. The CDR3 nucleotides read TGTGCCAGCAGTCTAGGACTAGCGATCTACAATGAGCAGTTCTTC. V usage is TRBV11-3 and J usage is TRBJ2-1, with 9 bases fitting TRBD2. The V and J ends lost 6 bases and 3 bases, in that order; junction bases with no gene match: 6. Germline V gene lookup returns CDR1 SGHNT and CDR2 YENEEA. This CDR3 contains 15 residues.

V and J are TRBV27 and TRBJ1-6; D is uncertain. The germline V gene has CDR1 MNHEY and CDR2 SMNVEV (reference sequence). The CDR3 spans 14 residues. The ends were cut back, 2 bases at V and 7 bases at J, with 9 bases in the middle. CDR3 amino acids: CASSLRLLNSPLHF. For the CDR3, the DNA is TGTGCCAGCAGTTTACGGCTGTTAAATTCACCCCTCCACTTT.

With respect to this clonotype: Because the CDR3's place on the DNA is in doubt, the DNA is left out and the CDR3 is given as listed by TCRdb. The V call is TRBV7-2, the J call TRBJ2-5. The CDR3 has 14 amino acids, counting both end residues. Germline values: CDR1 SGHTA, CDR2 FQGNSA. The CDR3 loop is CASSFGSGFLAQYF.

This clonotype was picked up many times. The chain joins TRBV7-2 to TRBJ2-7; 7 positions agree with TRBD1. V lost 3 bases and J lost 2; bases outside the gene matches: 1. The CDR3 totals 13 residues. CDR1 is SGHTA and CDR2 is FQGNSA in the germline V gene. The CDR3 bases are TGTGCCAGCAGCTTCGGACAGGCCTACGAGCAGTACTTC. This sequence encodes CASSFGQAYEQYF.

Many counts were recorded for this clonotype. The chain uses TRBV7-9 and TRBJ1-6; tentatively, D is TRBD1 (6 bases). V was shortened by 3 bases and J by 7 bases, with 10 bases between the two germline ends. The germline V gene encodes CDR1 SEHNR and CDR2 FQNEAQ (reference sequence). This CDR3 spans 14 amino acids. The CDR3 reads CASSLDSLNSPLHF. The CDR3 region has the DNA TGTGCCAGCAGCTTGGACAGTCTGAATTCACCCCTCCACTTT.

There are many counts of this clonotype. As DNA, the CDR3 is TGTGCCAGCAGCCCCCCTGGACAGGAGGGTGAAAAACTGTTTTTT. It yields the protein CASSPPGQEGEKLFF. The J gene is TRBJ1-4, the V gene TRBV7-2; 7 nucleotides line up with TRBD1. The V segment lost 5 bases and the J segment 7 bases; nucleotides outside the gene matches: 10. This CDR3 comprises 15 residues. CDR1 and CDR2 (germline): SGHTA, FQGNSA.

This clonotype has a count of ten or more. This chain joins TRBV2 and TRBJ1-1, with D perhaps TRBD1 (5 bases). CDR1 is SNHLY, CDR2 FYNNEI, per germline. V was pared by 1 base and J by 4 bases, with 10 bases between. The CDR3 loop spans 14 amino acids. The CDR3 DNA reads TGTGCCAGCAGTGAAGGGGGGAGGGCCACTGAAGCTTTCTTT. This translates into CASSEGGRATEAFF.

Many counts were recorded for this clonotype. The rearrangement links TRBV7-2 to TRBJ2-7; possibly TRBD1 for D (6 bases). Trimming pared 5 bases from V and 6 bases from J, leaving 14 bases between. Germline assignment: CDR1 SGHTA and CDR2 FQGNSA. The CDR3 has 13 residues. CDR3 residues: CASSAAGDGEQYF. CDR3 DNA sequence: TGTGCCAGCAGCGCCGCAGGGGATGGCGAGCAGTACTTC.

This clonotype was observed at least ten times. The chain links TRBV7-2 to TRBJ1-1, with TRBD1 as a possible D gene (6 bases). The CDR3 totals 14 residues. Trimming pared 7 bases from V and 0 bases from J, leaving 12 bases between. CDR1 is SGHTA, CDR2 FQGNSA, per germline. CDR3 in amino acids: CASTRGGMNTEAFF. The CDR3 region has the DNA TGTGCCAGCACTCGAGGGGGGATGAACACTGAAGCTTTCTTT. Based on the CDR3 plus reference TRBV7-2 and TRBJ1-1, the full variable domain is GAGVSQSPSNKVTEKGKDVELRCDPISGHTALYWYRQSLGQGLEFLIYFQGNSAPDKSGLPSDRFSAERTGGSVSTLTIQRTQQEDSAVYLCASTRGGMNTEAFFGQGTRLTVV.

This clonotype was counted many times. J is TRBJ2-7 and V is TRBV7-2; 12 bases line up with TRBD1. This CDR3 comprises 16 residues. Germline CDR1 SGHTA, CDR2 FQGNSA. Trimming cost V 2 bases and J 7 bases; bases outside gene matches: 9. The CDR3 is CASSLPPGTGGREQYF. The CDR3 region has the DNA TGTGCCAGCAGCTTACCTCCAGGGACAGGGGGCAGAGAGCAGTACTTC.

CDR3 sequence (DNA): TGTGCCAGCAGTCTCCGGGCCATTTTCACCGGGGAGCTGTTTTTT. Residues: CASSLRAIFTGELFF. The chain carries TRBV27 and TRBJ2-2; D is uncertain. The germline gives CDR1 MNHEY, CDR2 SMNVEV (reference sequence). CDR3 size: 15 residues. Between the trimmed V and J ends, which lost 5 bases and 4 bases, there was a span of 14 bases.

This clonotype has a handful of counts. This sequence joins TRBV5-5 and TRBJ2-6, with 7 bases matching TRBD1. J was trimmed by 4 bases and V by 2 bases; bases with no gene match: 3. CDR1 and CDR2 (germline): SGHKS, YYEKEE (reference sequence). The CDR3 runs to 15 residues. In DNA form, the CDR3 reads TGTGCCAGCAGCTTTAAGACAGGGGGGGCCAACGTCCTGACTTTC. This encodes CASSFKTGGANVLTF.

This chain connects TRBV18 to TRBJ2-7, with D unclear. CDR3 size: 13 residues. Trimming shortened V by 2 bases and J by 1 base, and 6 bases separated the two germline ends. Germline V lookup: CDR1 KGHSH, CDR2 LQKENI. This CDR3 is CASSPSLSYEQYF. In nucleotides, the CDR3 is TGTGCCAGCTCACCATCGCTGTCCTACGAGCAGTACTTC.

About this clonotype itself: Compared with germline, one end of the junction differs, possibly owing to a read error. The CDR3 loop is CASSFGGANVPTF. In nucleotides, the CDR3 is TGTGCCAGCAGTTTCGGTGGGGCCAACGTCCCGACTTTC. The gene calls are TRBV27 and TRBJ2-6, with D maybe TRBD1 (5 bases). Germline CDR1 and CDR2: MNHEY and SMNVEV (reference sequence). This CDR3 comprises 13 residues.

In its sample, this clonotype was seen many times. This chain uses TRBV7-2 with TRBJ2-5; D is perhaps TRBD2 (6 bases). CDR1 is SGHTA and CDR2 is FQGNSA in the germline V gene. CDR3 length: 15 amino acids. With 1 base removed from V and 5 bases from J, the gap between germline ends came to 14 bases. The CDR3 spells CASSLVFGGRETQYF. CDR3 coding DNA: TGTGCCAGCAGCTTAGTGTTTGGAGGGAGGGAGACCCAGTACTTC.

V gene TRBV6-6 combines with J gene TRBJ2-2, with 9 bases identical to TRBD2. With V trimmed by 6 bases and J by 4 bases, 9 bases remained unmatched. CDR1 is MNHNY, CDR2 SVGAGI, per germline (reference sequence). This CDR3 contains 16 residues. DNA of the CDR3: TGTGCCAGCAGCAGATCAGCGGGAGGAGGCACCGGGGAGCTGTTTTTT. This gives the protein CASSRSAGGGTGELFF.

Only a few counts were recorded for this clonotype. The V gene is TRBV19, the J gene TRBJ2-7, with 11 bases matching TRBD1. Germline loops: CDR1 LNHDA, CDR2 SQIVND (reference sequence). The CDR3 loop spans 12 amino acids. V shed 8 bases, J shed 6 bases, and the junction held 3 bases outside the gene matches. This chain's CDR3 is CASSDRGREQYF. The CDR3 nucleotides read TGTGCCAGTTCGGACAGGGGGCGCGAGCAGTACTTC.

V usage is TRBV6-2 or TRBV6-3 and J usage is TRBJ1-1; D is unclear. The CDR3 covers 11 residues. Germline values: CDR1 MNHEY, CDR2 SVGEGT. With 6 bases removed from V and 5 bases from J, the gap between germline ends came to 7 bases. The chain's CDR3 is CASSQVTEAFF. In DNA form, the CDR3 reads TGTGCCAGCAGCCAGGTTACTGAAGCTTTCTTT.

This clonotype turned up a few times. The chain carries TRBV15 and TRBJ2-2; D not certain. This CDR3 is 13 amino acids long. V dropped 1 base and J dropped 5 bases, with 5 bases sitting between them. Germline V CDR1 and CDR2: LNHNV, YYDKDF (reference sequence). In DNA, the CDR3 is TGTGCCACCAGCAGAGTACAGACCGGGGAGCTGTTTTTT. Amino acid sequence: CATSRVQTGELFF.